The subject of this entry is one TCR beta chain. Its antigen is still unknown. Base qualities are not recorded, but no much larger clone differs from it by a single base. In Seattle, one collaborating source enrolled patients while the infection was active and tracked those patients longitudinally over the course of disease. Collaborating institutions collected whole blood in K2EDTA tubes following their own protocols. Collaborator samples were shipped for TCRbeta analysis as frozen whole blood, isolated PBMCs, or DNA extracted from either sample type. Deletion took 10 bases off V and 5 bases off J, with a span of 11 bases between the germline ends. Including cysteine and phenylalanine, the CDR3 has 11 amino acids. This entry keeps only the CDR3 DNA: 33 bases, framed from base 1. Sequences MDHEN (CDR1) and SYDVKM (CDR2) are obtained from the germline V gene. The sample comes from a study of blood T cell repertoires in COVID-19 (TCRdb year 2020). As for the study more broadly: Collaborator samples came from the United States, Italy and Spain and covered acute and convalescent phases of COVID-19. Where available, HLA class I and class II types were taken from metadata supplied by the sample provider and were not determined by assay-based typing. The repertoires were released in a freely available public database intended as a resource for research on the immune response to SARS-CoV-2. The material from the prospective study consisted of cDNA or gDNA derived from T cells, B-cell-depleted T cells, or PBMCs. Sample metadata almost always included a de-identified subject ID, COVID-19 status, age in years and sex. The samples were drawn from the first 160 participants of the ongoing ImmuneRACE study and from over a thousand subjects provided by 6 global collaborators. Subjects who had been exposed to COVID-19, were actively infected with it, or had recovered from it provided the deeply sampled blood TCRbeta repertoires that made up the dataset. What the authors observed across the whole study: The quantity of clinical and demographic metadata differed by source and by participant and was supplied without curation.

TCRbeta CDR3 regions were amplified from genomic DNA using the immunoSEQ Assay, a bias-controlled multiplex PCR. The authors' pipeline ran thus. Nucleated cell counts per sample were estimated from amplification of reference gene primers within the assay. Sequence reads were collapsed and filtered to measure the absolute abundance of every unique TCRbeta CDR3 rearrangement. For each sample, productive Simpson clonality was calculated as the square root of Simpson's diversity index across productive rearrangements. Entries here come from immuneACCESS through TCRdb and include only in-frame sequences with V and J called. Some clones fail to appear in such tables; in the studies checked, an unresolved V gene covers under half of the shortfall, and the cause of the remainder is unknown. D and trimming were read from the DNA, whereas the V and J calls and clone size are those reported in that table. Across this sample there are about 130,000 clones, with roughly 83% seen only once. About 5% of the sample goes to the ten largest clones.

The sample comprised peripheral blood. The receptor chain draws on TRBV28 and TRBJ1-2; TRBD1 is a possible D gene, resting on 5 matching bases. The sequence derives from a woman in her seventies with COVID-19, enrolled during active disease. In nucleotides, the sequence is TGTGCCACCACGGGGGGTTATGGCTACACCTTC. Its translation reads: CATTGGYGYTF.